What follows are 17 T cell receptor beta chains derived from one specimen sequenced in a study of blood T cell repertoires in COVID-19. Assay: immunoSEQ multiplex PCR; the TCRdb copy retains only in-frame clones and omits some. The table records 140,000 to 150,000 clones, around 82% of them present only once. The source material was PBMCs or T cells enriched from blood (not recorded which). The receptors stem from a woman between 50 and 59 years old who had recovered from COVID-19.

The chain recombines TRBV28 with TRBJ1-5; TRBD1 matches at 8 bases. V was pared by 7 bases and J by 6 bases, with 11 bases of the junction left unmatched. In germline, CDR1 is MDHEN, CDR2 SYDVKM. CDR3 length: 15 amino acids. The CDR3 DNA is TGTGCCAGCACGGAGTGGACAGGGATCGGTCAGCCCCAGCATTTT. As protein: CASTEWTGIGQPQHF.

The chain couples TRBV15 to TRBJ2-5; a weak D match, TRBD1 (6 bases). Between the trimmed V and J ends, which lost 0 bases and 3 bases, there was a span of 11 bases. The CDR3 spans 15 residues. The V gene's germline CDR1 is LNHNV and CDR2 YYDKDF (reference sequence). CDR3 in amino acids: CATSRDRGFEETQYF. CDR3 nucleotide sequence: TGTGCCACCAGCAGAGATAGGGGGTTTGAAGAGACCCAGTACTTC. Supplemented by reference TRBV15 and TRBJ2-5, the full variable domain reads DAMVIQNPRYQVTQFGKPVTLSCSQTLNHNVMYWYQQKSSQAPKLLFHYYDKDFNNEADTPDNFQSRRPNTSFCFLDIRSPGLGDTAMYLCATSRDRGFEETQYFGPGTRLLVL.

The J gene is TRBJ1-2, the V gene TRBV10-2, with unresolved D. CDR1 and CDR2 from the germline V gene are WSHSY and SAAADI. The CDR3 length is 15 residues. Trimming removed 4 bases from V and 3 bases from J, with 15 bases in between. The CDR3 region has the DNA TGCGCCAGCAGTGCAGGCCCTGGATCGGACTATGGCTACACCTTC. Translation gives CASSAGPGSDYGYTF.

The V gene is TRBV7-6, the J gene TRBJ1-6; a possible D gene is TRBD1 (6 bases). V lost 5 bases to trimming and J lost 0 bases, with 14 bases between them. Germline V gene data show CDR1 as SGHVS and CDR2 as FNYEAQ. This CDR3 region has 17 residues. This chain's CDR3 is CASSREQGRSYNSPLHF. CDR3 DNA sequence: TGTGCCAGCAGCCGTGAACAGGGACGCTCCTATAATTCACCCCTCCACTTT. The full variable domain, completed using reference TRBV7-6 and TRBJ1-6, is GAGVSQSPRYKVTKRGQDVALRCDPISGHVSLYWYRQALGQGPEFLTYFNYEAQQDKSGLPNDRFSAERPEGSISTLTIQRTEQRDSAMYRCASSREQGRSYNSPLHFGNGTRLTVT.

The chain recombines TRBV19 with TRBJ2-1; the match to TRBD2 covers 9 bases. V was pared by 4 bases and J by 2 bases, with 3 bases of the junction left unmatched. The V gene's germline CDR1 is LNHDA and CDR2 SQIVND (reference sequence). The length of the CDR3 is 15 residues. CDR3 amino acids: CASSRASGAYNEQFF. CDR3 nucleotides: TGTGCCAGTAGTAGGGCTAGCGGGGCCTACAATGAGCAGTTCTTC.

V gene TRBV6-5 combines with J gene TRBJ2-1, with 10 bases aligning to TRBD1. Germline CDR1 MNHEY, CDR2 SVGAGI. The CDR3 consists of 15 residues. Losses at the gene ends were 6 bases for V and 4 bases for J; bases not matched to a gene: 6. The DNA of the CDR3 is TGTGCCAGCAGCGGCACGGGACAGGGGTACAATGAGCAGTTCTTC. Protein sequence: CASSGTGQGYNEQFF.

V and J are TRBV9 and TRBJ2-1; D possibly corresponds to TRBD2 (7 bases). The germline gives CDR1 SGDLS, CDR2 YYNGEE. The CDR3 sequence is 14 residues long. V shed 4 bases and J shed 5 bases, with 13 bases lying between them. This CDR3 is CASSPRGLNNEQFF. The DNA for the CDR3 is TGTGCCAGCAGCCCCAGGGGACTAAACAATGAGCAGTTCTTC.

The V gene is TRBV7-2, the J gene TRBJ2-1; maybe TRBD2 (6 bases). Trimming cost V 6 bases and J 3 bases, with 18 bases left between them. CDR1 is SGHTA and CDR2 is FQGNSA in the germline V gene. The CDR3 extends over 16 amino acids. CDR3 coding DNA: TGTGCCAGCAGACGGGACTCTTCACCTGTCTACAATGAGCAGTTCTTC. Translation: CASRRDSSPVYNEQFF.

The table lists this clone with a count of one. V is TRBV29-1 and J is TRBJ2-7, with D perhaps matching TRBD2 (5 bases). The CDR3 has 12 amino acids. V shed 6 bases and J shed 1 base, with 10 bases lying between them. Germline loops: CDR1 SQVTM, CDR2 ANQGSEA. The CDR3 loop reads CSVDTGSYEQYF. The CDR3 region has the DNA TGCAGCGTAGATACGGGGTCCTACGAGCAGTACTTC.

This clone was counted between two and nine times. V is TRBV27 and J is TRBJ1-6; D is unclear. This CDR3 is 15 amino acids long. Germline-derived CDR1 and CDR2 are MNHEY and SMNVEV (reference sequence). Trimming pared 10 bases from V and 7 bases from J, leaving 20 bases between. CDR3 nucleotide sequence: TGTGCCACGTGCGTAGGCGCAACGGGGAATTCACCCCTCCACTTT. Amino acid sequence: CATCVGATGNSPLHF.

The rearrangement joins TRBV6-5 to TRBJ1-4, with TRBD1 identical over 11 bases. V shed 10 bases, J shed 8 bases, and the junction held 6 bases outside the gene matches. The CDR3 is made up of 13 amino acids. Germline assignment: CDR1 MNHEY and CDR2 SVGAGI. The CDR3 loop is CATTRDRGEKLFF. CDR3 nucleotides: TGTGCCACCACAAGGGACAGGGGGGAAAAACTGTTTTTT.

CDR3 in amino acids: CASSPPRVGDTIYF. CDR3 sequence (DNA): TGTGCCAGCAGCCCCCCCCGGGTAGGAGACACCATATATTTT. This chain uses TRBV7-2 with TRBJ1-3; D is undetermined. The CDR3 spans 14 residues. In germline, CDR1 is SGHTA, CDR2 FQGNSA. V was trimmed by 5 bases and J by 8 bases, leaving 16 bases between them.

This clone was detected once. The rearrangement joins TRBV27 to TRBJ2-3; 7 bases are shared with TRBD1. The junction had 7 bases not matched to a gene; V was cut back by 4 bases and J by 6 bases. The V gene's germline CDR1 is MNHEY and CDR2 SMNVEV (reference sequence). This CDR3 region has 14 residues. The CDR3 region has the DNA TGTGCCAGCAGTTCCACCTTACAGGGGGATACGCAGTATTTT. As protein: CASSSTLQGDTQYF.

The J gene is TRBJ2-7, the V gene TRBV7-6, with 11 bases aligning to TRBD1. CDR1 and CDR2 (germline): SGHVS, FNYEAQ. This CDR3 spans 15 amino acids. Trimming at V came to 6 bases and at J to 3 bases, leaving 7 bases not matched to a gene. The CDR3 sequence is CASRAGTGGNYEQYF. The CDR3 DNA reads as TGTGCCAGCAGAGCCGGGACAGGGGGTAACTACGAGCAGTACTTC.

V gene TRBV10-2 combines with J gene TRBJ1-5, with 7 positions matching TRBD1. Trimming at V came to 0 bases and at J to 5 bases, leaving 4 bases not matched to a gene. Germline-derived CDR1 and CDR2 are WSHSY and SAAADI. The CDR3 loop spans 15 amino acids. The CDR3 loop reads CASSESKGGDQPQHF. CDR3 nucleotide sequence: TGCGCCAGCAGTGAGTCAAAAGGGGGCGATCAGCCCCAGCATTTT.

The table lists this clone with a few counts. V gene TRBV5-1 combines with J gene TRBJ1-2; a weak D match, TRBD1 (6 bases). This CDR3 region has 16 residues. The germline V gene has CDR1 SGHRS and CDR2 YFSETQ. Deletions cut 1 base from V and 2 bases from J, with 15 bases between. This CDR3 is CASSLITGGANYGYTF. CDR3 bases: TGCGCCAGCAGCTTGATCACGGGGGGCGCAAACTATGGCTACACCTTC.

This sequence joins TRBV5-5 and TRBJ2-3, with TRBD1 as a possible D gene (6 bases). This CDR3 spans 15 amino acids. Per the germline V gene, CDR1 is SGHKS and CDR2 is YYEKEE (reference sequence). The V gene lost 6 bases and the J gene lost 2 bases, with 16 bases spanning the gap. The CDR3 region has the DNA TGTGCCAGCATCCCCGTCGACAGGTTCACAGATACGCAGTATTTT. This sequence encodes CASIPVDRFTDTQYF.